The entry below gives a single TCR beta chain sequence along with its context. The antigen remains undetermined. This specimen belongs to a study of cytomegalovirus exposure and HLA in healthy donors. Across the study: The same platform as the approximately 730 first-cohort repertoires was used for the 90 to 150 validation repertoires, a later analysis reported. General study results and limits: The investigators catalogued 150 to 200 TCR beta chains as cytomegalovirus-associated. In vitro checks showed that a few CMV-associated chains really do target CMV antigens. The tendency of first-cohort TCR clusters to co-occur in the 90 to 150 validation repertoires was the finding of a later analysis.

Germline V gene lookup returns CDR1 MDHEN and CDR2 SYDVKM. The CDR3 runs 15 residues. Between the trimmed V and J ends, which lost 2 bases and 1 base, there was a span of 10 bases. Sequencing was performed with immunoSEQ multiplex PCR; in TCRdb, only in-frame clones are kept and a portion is missing. The sample lists roughly 350,000 clones, 86% seen once, with around 0.84% in the top ten. The genes are TRBV28 and TRBJ2-3; tentatively, D is TRBD2 (5 bases). What was sequenced was PBMCs. The clonotype comes from a woman under 30 in good health and CMV-seronegative. The CDR3 is CASSLEREGTDTQYF. CDR3 nucleotides: TGTGCCAGCAGTTTAGAACGGGAAGGCACAGATACGCAGTATTTT.